This TCR beta chain appears in the sequencing data of a study of blood T cell repertoires in COVID-19 (dated by TCRdb to the early 2020s). Turning to the overall study: Samples covering the acute and convalescent phases of COVID-19 were provided by collaborators in the United States, Italy and Spain. The material from the prospective study consisted of cDNA or gDNA derived from T cells, B-cell-depleted T cells, or PBMCs. Subjects who had been exposed to COVID-19, were actively infected with it, or had recovered from it provided the deeply sampled blood TCRbeta repertoires that made up the dataset. A freely available public database, intended as a resource for researchers studying the immune response to SARS-CoV-2, is where the repertoires were released. The samples were drawn from the first 160 participants of the ongoing ImmuneRACE study and from 1,200 or so subjects provided by 6 global collaborators. The sample metadata nearly always contained a de-identified subject ID, COVID-19 status, age in years and sex. Where available, HLA class I and class II types were obtained from metadata supplied by the sample provider rather than from assay-based typing. What the authors observed across the whole study: The quantity of clinical and demographic metadata differed by source and by participant and was supplied without curation.

V gives up 5 bases and J gives up 7 bases, and the segment between their germline ends measures 20 bases. Sequences SGHTA (CDR1) and FQGTGA (CDR2) are obtained from the germline V gene. Reading from cysteine to phenylalanine, the CDR3 counts 15 amino acids. Only CDR3 DNA is held: 45 bases, read in frame from base 1. Whole blood was collected in K2EDTA tubes by collaborating institutions according to the institutions' own protocols. Collaborator samples were shipped for TCRbeta analysis as frozen whole blood, isolated PBMCs, or DNA extracted from either sample type. The immunoSEQ Assay, a bias-controlled multiplex PCR, was used to amplify TCRbeta CDR3 regions from genomic DNA. The original methods were these. Nucleated cell counts per sample were estimated from amplification of reference gene primers within the assay. Sequence reads were collapsed and filtered to measure the absolute abundance of every unique TCRbeta CDR3 rearrangement. For each sample, productive Simpson clonality was calculated as the square root of Simpson's diversity index over productive rearrangements. In its TCRdb copy, this immuneACCESS table keeps in-frame sequences only and misses some clones. Where compared with another copy, unresolved V genes explain less than half of these, and the others have no known cause. V and J calls and clone size are as listed in that table; D and trimming were resolved from the DNA. This sample is represented by some 46,000 clones; 85% to 90% of them were singletons. The ten largest make up approximately 5.1% of the sample.

In its sample, this clone was seen once. Its specific antigen is unknown. No base qualities exist here, and no much larger clone lies one base off it. The chain uses TRBV7-3 and TRBJ1-2; a weak D assignment points to TRBD1 (6 bases agree). The TCR comes from a human donor in a cohort sampled during active COVID-19. Sequencing was carried out using peripheral blood. The nucleotides are TGTGCCAGCAGCCCCGCTGGGGGGGCTACGAGTGGCTACACCTTC. It is translated as CASSPAGGATSGYTF.